Listed below are T cell receptor beta chains from one sample, sequenced in a study of T cell changes during pregnancy in multiple sclerosis. Clones were sequenced by immunoSEQ multiplex PCR, and TCRdb holds only the in-frame ones, with some missing. The sample consists of around 50,000 clones, around 90% of them appearing once. This specimen consisted of CD4+ T cells from peripheral blood mononuclear cells, obtained after pregnancy. These receptors all stem from a female donor in good health, enrolled as a control in a pregnancy study. The CDR3 runs from the conserved cysteine through the conserved F or W. A D gene is named only where the DNA matches it firmly. Part of the rows lack a size; the others show once, few, many or a class for expanded clones.

j_call	clone_size	cdr3_length	d_call	v_call	cdr3_aa	cdr3_nt
TRBJ2-1	-	17	-	TRBV7-8	CASSFTSISSSYNEQFF	TGTGCCAGCAGCTTCACTAGTATCTCTTCCTCCTACAATGAGCAGTTCTTC
TRBJ2-7	-	14	TRBD2	TRBV18	CASSRTSGSYEQYF	TGTGCCAGCTCACGGACTAGCGGGAGTTACGAGCAGTACTTC
TRBJ2-3	once	15	TRBD2	TRBV6-5	CASNRLAGGKDTQYF	TGTGCCAGCAACCGACTAGCGGGGGGAAAGGATACGCAGTATTTT
TRBJ2-7	-	14	-	TRBV5-1	CASSEATTGNEQYF	TGCGCCAGCAGCGAAGCTACCACAGGGAACGAGCAGTACTTC
TRBJ1-2	-	14	-	TRBV30	CAWRGGSRYYGYTF	TGTGCCTGGAGGGGGGGAAGTCGGTACTATGGCTACACCTTC
TRBJ2-5	-	16	-	TRBV9	CASSVVFLSYQETQYF	TGTGCCAGCAGCGTAGTGTTTCTGTCCTACCAAGAGACCCAGTACTTC
TRBJ2-7	-	13	TRBD2	TRBV6-6	CASEIAGGYEQYF	TGTGCCAGCGAGATAGCGGGAGGGTACGAGCAGTACTTC
TRBJ1-2	-	17	TRBD1	TRBV4-1	CASSQVIGQGVRYGYTF	TGCGCCAGCAGCCAAGTTATTGGACAGGGGGTTCGGTATGGCTACACCTTC
TRBJ2-5	-	16	-	TRBV5-1	CASHPGGGAYQETQYF	TGCGCCAGCCACCCCGGTGGAGGAGCATACCAAGAGACCCAGTACTTC
TRBJ2-1	-	15	TRBD1	TRBV2	CASQIETGAYNEQFF	TGTGCCAGTCAAATCGAGACAGGGGCGTACAATGAGCAGTTCTTC
TRBJ2-5	-	14	-	TRBV15	CATSRDWAQETQYF	TGTGCCACCAGCAGGGATTGGGCCCAAGAGACCCAGTACTTC
TRBJ2-5	-	14	-	TRBV2	CASSASQVSETQYF	TGTGCCAGCAGCGCCTCACAGGTTTCGGAGACCCAGTACTTC
TRBJ2-3	-	15	TRBD2	TRBV2	CASRGLAGVTDTQYF	TGTGCCAGTAGAGGACTAGCGGGGGTCACAGATACGCAGTATTTT
TRBJ2-7	-	15	TRBD1	TRBV6-5	CASSYSRTGTGEQYF	TGTGCCAGCAGTTACTCCCGGACAGGGACTGGGGAGCAGTACTTC
TRBJ2-5	-	14	TRBD2	TRBV6-6	CASRGLAFQETQYF	TGTGCCAGCAGGGGACTAGCCTTCCAAGAGACCCAGTACTTC
TRBJ1-4	few	14	TRBD1	TRBV2	CASSRTGGGEKLFF	TGTGCCAGCTCCCGGACAGGGGGTGGCGAAAAACTGTTTTTT
TRBJ2-4	-	16	TRBD2	TRBV5-1	CASTRGELAGKNIQYF	TGCGCCAGCACGAGGGGGGAGCTAGCGGGAAAAAACATTCAGTACTTC
TRBJ1-4	-	15	TRBD1	TRBV2	CASSEVGRGPEKLFF	TGTGCCAGCAGTGAAGTGGGCAGGGGGCCGGAAAAACTGTTTTTT
TRBJ2-2	-	15	-	TRBV9	CASSVGGLNTGELFF	TGTGCCAGCAGCGTAGGGGGACTCAACACCGGGGAGCTGTTTTTT
TRBJ1-2	-	13	-	TRBV6-5	CASGGITNYGYTF	TGTGCCAGCGGAGGAATAACTAACTATGGCTACACCTTC
TRBJ2-3	-	16	TRBD2	TRBV18	CASSRGTSGSTDTQYF	TGTGCCAGCTCACGGGGGACTAGCGGGAGCACAGATACGCAGTATTTT
TRBJ1-5	-	14	-	TRBV19	CASSKEYSNQPQHF	TGTGCCAGTAGCAAAGAGTATAGCAATCAGCCCCAGCATTTT
TRBJ1-3	-	14	TRBD1	TRBV9	CASSPGQGRDTIYF	TGTGCCAGCAGCCCCGGACAGGGGCGGGACACCATATATTTT
TRBJ2-7	-	16	-	TRBV19	CASSRVDWNLTYEQYF	TGTGCCAGTAGTCGGGTGGATTGGAACCTTACCTACGAGCAGTACTTC
TRBJ2-7	-	15	-	TRBV5-6	CASSYWRPGAYEQYF	TGTGCCAGCAGCTATTGGCGTCCGGGGGCCTACGAGCAGTACTTC
TRBJ2-1	once	20	TRBD2	TRBV4-1	CASSQVPGLAGGYGSNEQFF	TGCGCCAGCAGCCAAGTACCGGGACTAGCGGGAGGTTACGGGAGCAATGAGCAGTTCTTC
TRBJ1-1	once	12	-	TRBV19	CASSATGYEAFF	TGTGCCAGTAGTGCGACAGGCTATGAAGCTTTCTTT
TRBJ2-2	-	15	TRBD2	TRBV2	CASSVQAGVPGELFF	TGTGCCAGCAGTGTGCAAGCGGGAGTTCCCGGGGAGCTGTTTTTT
TRBJ1-4	-	15	TRBD1	TRBV2	CASRTQGSTNEKLFF	TGTGCCAGCAGAACACAGGGGTCAACTAATGAAAAACTGTTTTTT
TRBJ2-5	-	14	-	TRBV9	CASSVGGGQETQYF	TGTGCCAGCAGCGTAGGAGGGGGCCAAGAGACCCAGTACTTC
TRBJ2-3	-	15	TRBD1	TRBV4-2	CASSQATGGTDTQYF	TGTGCCAGCAGCCAAGCGACAGGGGGCACAGATACGCAGTATTTT
TRBJ2-1	-	14	-	TRBV5-1	CASSLGQVDNEQFF	TGCGCCAGCAGCTTGGGACAGGTCGATAATGAGCAGTTCTTC
TRBJ2-1	-	15	TRBD2	TRBV7-8	CASSPRLAGVNEQFF	TGTGCCAGCAGCCCCCGACTAGCGGGAGTAAATGAGCAGTTCTTC
TRBJ1-1	-	18	TRBD1	TRBV19	CASSILILWDRARTEAFF	TGTGCCAGTAGTATATTGATCTTGTGGGACAGGGCCAGGACTGAAGCTTTCTTT
TRBJ2-7	-	15	-	TRBV6-5	CASSFTLDYSYEQYF	TGTGCCAGCAGTTTCACACTCGACTACTCCTACGAGCAGTACTTC
TRBJ2-3	-	17	TRBD2	TRBV9	CASSVVPAGGPKDTQYF	TGTGCCAGCAGCGTAGTACCGGCGGGAGGGCCAAAAGATACGCAGTATTTT
TRBJ1-1	-	14	TRBD1	TRBV25-1	CASSDNRGRAEAFF	TGTGCCAGCAGTGACAACAGGGGGCGGGCTGAAGCTTTCTTT